The present T cell receptor beta chain was sequenced within a study of T-cell memory formation after mild COVID-19. In germline, CDR1 is SGHTA, CDR2 FQGNSA. The germline V and J ends were trimmed by 4 bases and 3 bases, with 7 bases remaining between them. CDR3 length: 13 amino acids. TCRdb re-analysed the 5' RACE reads in MiXCR, keeping a single row per CDR3 protein. The top ten hold 20% to 25% of the sample, which has hundreds of thousands of distinct CDR3 sequences, 13% to 15% seen once. The TCR was taken from a man aged 18-30 years who had mild COVID-19 (a few samples of this study predate the infection). Cell type and time point are not known. The sequencing input was PBMCs or a T cell subset sorted from them (not recorded which). V and J are TRBV7-2 and TRBJ1-5; D remains unclear. CDR3 loop: CASSSGINQPQHF. The CDR3 DNA sequence: TGTGCCAGCAGCTCCGGGATCAATCAGCCCCAGCATTTT. The full variable domain, its missing parts supplied by reference TRBV7-2 and TRBJ1-5, is GAGVSQSPSNKVTEKGKDVELRCDPISGHTALYWYRQSLGQGLEFLIYFQGNSAPDKSGLPSDRFSAERTGGSVSTLTIQRTQQEDSAVYLCASSSGINQPQHFGDGTRLSIL.